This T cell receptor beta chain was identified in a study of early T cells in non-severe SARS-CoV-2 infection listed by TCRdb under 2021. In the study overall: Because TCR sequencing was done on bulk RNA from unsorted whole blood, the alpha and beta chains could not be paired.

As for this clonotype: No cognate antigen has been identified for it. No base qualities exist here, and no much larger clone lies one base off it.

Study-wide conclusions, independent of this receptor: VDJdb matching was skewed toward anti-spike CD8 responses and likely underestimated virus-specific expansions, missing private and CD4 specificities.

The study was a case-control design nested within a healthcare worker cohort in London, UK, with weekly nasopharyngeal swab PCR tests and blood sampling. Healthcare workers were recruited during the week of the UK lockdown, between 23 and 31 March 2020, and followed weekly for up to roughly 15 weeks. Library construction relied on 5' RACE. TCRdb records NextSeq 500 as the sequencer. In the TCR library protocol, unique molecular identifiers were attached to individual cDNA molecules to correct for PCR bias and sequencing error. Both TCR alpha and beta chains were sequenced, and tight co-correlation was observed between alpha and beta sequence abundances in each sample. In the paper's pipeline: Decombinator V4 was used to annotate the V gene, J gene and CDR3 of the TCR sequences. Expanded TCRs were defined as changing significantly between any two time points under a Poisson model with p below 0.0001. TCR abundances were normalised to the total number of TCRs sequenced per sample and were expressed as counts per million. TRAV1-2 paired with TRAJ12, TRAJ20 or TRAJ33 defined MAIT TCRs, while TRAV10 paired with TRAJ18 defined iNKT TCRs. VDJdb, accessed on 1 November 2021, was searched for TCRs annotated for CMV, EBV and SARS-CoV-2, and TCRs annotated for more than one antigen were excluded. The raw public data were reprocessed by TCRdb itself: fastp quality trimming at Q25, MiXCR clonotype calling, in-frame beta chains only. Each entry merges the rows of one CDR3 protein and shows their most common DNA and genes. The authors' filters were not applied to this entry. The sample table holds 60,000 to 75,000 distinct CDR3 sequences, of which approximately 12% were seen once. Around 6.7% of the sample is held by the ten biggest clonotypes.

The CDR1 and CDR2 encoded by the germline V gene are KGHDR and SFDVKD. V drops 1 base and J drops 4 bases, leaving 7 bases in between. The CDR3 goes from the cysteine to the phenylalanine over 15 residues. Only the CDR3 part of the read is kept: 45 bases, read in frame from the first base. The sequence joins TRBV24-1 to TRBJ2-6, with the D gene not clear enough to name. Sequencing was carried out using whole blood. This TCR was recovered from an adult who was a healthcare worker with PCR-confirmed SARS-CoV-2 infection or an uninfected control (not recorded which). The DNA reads TGTGCCACCAGTGATTTACGGGTCGGGGCCAACGTCCTGACTTTC. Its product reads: CATSDLRVGANVLTF.